This T cell receptor beta chain comes out of a study of PD-L1 blockade in urothelial cancer. Looking at the study overall: Patients' histories included 0 to 3 prior chemotherapy regimens.

Regarding time point: peripheral blood 6 weeks after treatment start. A few counts support this clone. Deletions cut 1 base from V and 3 bases from J, with 11 bases between. The CDR3 has 14 amino acids. Germline CDR1 and CDR2: SGHKS and YYEKEE (reference sequence). Sequencing was performed with immunoSEQ multiplex PCR; in TCRdb, only in-frame clones are kept and a portion is missing. The sample has around 30,000 clones, about four fifths seen once. This TCR was sampled from a man aged 70 or older with urothelial cancer. This chain connects TRBV5-5 to TRBJ2-7; a possible D gene is TRBD1 (6 bases). This specimen was PBMCs, taken around atezolizumab (anti-PD-L1) treatment. The CDR3 DNA sequence: TGTGCCAGCAGCTTGCGGACAGCGTTCTACGAGCAGTACTTC. Protein: CASSLRTAFYEQYF. Together with reference TRBV5-5 and TRBJ2-7, the CDR3 gives the full variable domain: DAGVTQSPTHLIKTRGQQVTLRCSPISGHKSVSWYQQVLGQGPQFIFQYYEKEERGRGNFPDRFSARQFPNYSSELNVNALLLGDSALYLCASSLRTAFYEQYFGPGTRLTVT.